The rows below give T cell receptor beta chains drawn from one sample of a study of sequential checkpoint blockade in melanoma. Sequencing used immunoSEQ multiplex PCR; TCRdb keeps in-frame clones, though not all of them. Of tens of thousands of clones in the sample, approximately 84% were seen once. The starting material was CD8+ T cells sorted from blood (inferred from file names), obtained from a patient given nivolumab and ipilimumab in sequence. The receptor set was obtained from a human donor with melanoma. Each CDR3 is given with its conserved first and last residue. The D gene is left open where the match is weak. Part of the rows lack a size; the others show once, few, many or a class for expanded clones.

TRBV13	-	TRBD1	TRBJ2-7	TGTGCCAGCAGTCGGGCCCGGGACAGCTTCTACGAGCAGTACTTC	CASSRARDSFYEQYF
TRBV19	-	-	TRBJ1-5	TGTGCCAGTAGTATCTCCTCCAGGGAGGTCCTTCCCCAGCATTTT	CASSISSREVLPQHF
TRBV27	-	-	TRBJ2-2	TGTGCCAGCAGTTCGGGGGGCTCCGGGGAGCTGTTTTTT	CASSSGGSGELFF
TRBV6-4	medium-sized	-	TRBJ2-3	TGTGCCAGCAGTAGCGGGAGCACAGATACGCAGTATTTT	CASSSGSTDTQYF
TRBV29-1	-	-	TRBJ2-3	TGCAGCGTTGAGGGGGGACCGATGACATCCAATACGCAGTATTTT	CSVEGGPMTSNTQYF
TRBV5-5	once	TRBD1	TRBJ2-7	TGTGCCAGCAGCTTGGGGCAGGGGGCCTACGAGCAGTACTTC	CASSLGQGAYEQYF
TRBV7-9	-	TRBD2	TRBJ2-1	TGTGCCAGCAGCCCCAGCGGGAGCTCCTACAATGAGCAGTTCTTC	CASSPSGSSYNEQFF
TRBV27	-	-	TRBJ2-5	TGTGCCTCCTCTCCCCAAGGGGGCCAAGAGACCCAGTACTTC	CASSPQGGQETQYF
TRBV27	-	-	TRBJ2-5	TGTGCCAGCAGTTTGTCTAGTGTCCCTTACCAAGAGACCCAGTACTTC	CASSLSSVPYQETQYF
TRBV7-9	few	TRBD1	TRBJ1-4	TGTGCCAGCAGCCCACGGGACAGTCTCCTTAATGAAAAACTGTTTTTT	CASSPRDSLLNEKLFF
TRBV11-2	-	TRBD1	TRBJ1-4	TGTGCCAGCAGCTTAGCTGGGACAGGAAAACTGTTTTTT	CASSLAGTGKLFF
TRBV11-2	-	-	TRBJ1-2	TGTGCCAGCAGCGAGGAGGGATTGGGCTACACCTTC	CASSEEGLGYTF
TRBV15	-	-	TRBJ1-5	TGTGCCACCAGCAGAGATCTTGAGCCCCAGCATTTT	CATSRDLEPQHF
TRBV27	-	-	TRBJ2-1	TGTGCCAGCAGTTTATCCCCCCTAACGCCATTACACAATGAGCAGTTCTTC	CASSLSPLTPLHNEQFF
TRBV4-1	-	-	TRBJ1-5	TGCGCCAGCAGCCAAGAACGGTTGGTGAGGAATCAGCCCCAGCATTTT	CASSQERLVRNQPQHF
TRBV7-6	-	-	TRBJ1-3	TGTGCCAGCAGCTTAGAGGCGGGCAGCTTTTACTCTGGAAACACCATATATTTT	CASSLEAGSFYSGNTIYF
TRBV6-5	-	-	TRBJ2-5	TGTGCCAGCAGTTTCACAGGGGGGGAAGAGACCCAGTACTTC	CASSFTGGEETQYF
TRBV4-1	-	-	TRBJ1-6	TGCGCCAGCAGCCAAGATGAGGGTATAGATTCACCCCTCCACTTT	CASSQDEGIDSPLHF
TRBV1	-	-	TRBJ2-5	TGCACCAGCAGCCAAGAAGGGACTAGCGTCCAAGAGACCCAGTACTTC	CTSSQEGTSVQETQYF
TRBV5-4	once	TRBD1	TRBJ1-4	TGTGCCAGCAGCTTGGAACAGGGGGATGAAAAACTGTTTTTT	CASSLEQGDEKLFF
TRBV13	once	TRBD1	TRBJ2-7	TGTGCCAGCAGCTTAGGACAGGGGTTGTACGAGCAGTACTTC	CASSLGQGLYEQYF
TRBV4-1	-	TRBD2	TRBJ2-5	TGCGCCAGCAGCTTCGGACTAGCGGGGGGGGAGACCCAGTACTTC	CASSFGLAGGETQYF
TRBV2	-	-	TRBJ1-3	TGTGCCAGCAGTGAGCGGCAGGGAAATGCAGGAAACACCATATATTTT	CASSERQGNAGNTIYF
TRBV9	-	TRBD2	TRBJ2-5	TGTGCCAGCAGCGTAGGTGGACTAGCGGGGGGGCTGGAGACCCAGTACTTC	CASSVGGLAGGLETQYF
TRBV6-6	-	TRBD2	TRBJ2-7	TGTGCCAGCAGCCGAGCGGGGGGGTTATACGAGCAGTACTTC	CASSRAGGLYEQYF
TRBV5-4	-	TRBD2	TRBJ2-3	TGTGCCAGCAGCTTCCTAGCGGGGGGAGATACGCAGTATTTT	CASSFLAGGDTQYF
TRBV4-2	-	-	TRBJ2-7	TGTGCCAGCAGCCAAGAACAGGCCTCCTACGAGCAGTACTTC	CASSQEQASYEQYF
TRBV4-1	-	-	TRBJ1-2	TGCGCCAGCAGCCAAGACCCCGCCGGGTATAATGGCTACACCTTC	CASSQDPAGYNGYTF